The rows below give T cell receptor beta chains drawn from one sample of a study of radiotherapy plus CTLA-4 blockade in lung cancer. Profiling relied on immunoSEQ multiplex PCR, and the TCRdb table lists in-frame clones only, not all of them. The table lists about 110,000 clones, roughly 86% of them singletons. Sequenced material: peripheral blood, taken from a patient treated with radiotherapy plus ipilimumab. These receptor sequences come from a human donor with non-small cell lung cancer that progressed on radiotherapy plus ipilimumab. Some clones in this sample may be carry-over from other donors' samples. Each CDR3 is given with its conserved first and last residue. D genes are given only for firm matches. A row's size may be missing; if present it is once, few, many or a size class.

v_call: TRBV9
j_call: TRBJ2-3
d_call: -
clone_size: -
cdr3_length: 14
cdr3_nt: TGTGCCAGCAGCGTCAACGGGGACTCAGATACGCAGTATTTT
cdr3_aa: CASSVNGDSDTQYF

v_call: TRBV4-1
j_call: TRBJ1-5
d_call: -
clone_size: -
cdr3_length: 14
cdr3_nt: TGCGCCAGCAGCCAACTTGGTAGCAATCAGCCCCAGCATTTT
cdr3_aa: CASSQLGSNQPQHF

v_call: TRBV27
j_call: TRBJ1-6
d_call: -
clone_size: -
cdr3_length: 12
cdr3_nt: TGTGCCAGCAGTTTGTTCCGGAATCCCCTCCACTTT
cdr3_aa: CASSLFRNPLHF

v_call: TRBV7-8
j_call: TRBJ2-7
d_call: TRBD1
clone_size: -
cdr3_length: 16
cdr3_nt: TGTGCCAGCAGCTCTAGGCAGGGACAGGTCTCCTACGAGCAGTACTTC
cdr3_aa: CASSSRQGQVSYEQYF

v_call: TRBV6-5
j_call: TRBJ2-3
d_call: -
clone_size: -
cdr3_length: 14
cdr3_nt: TGTGCCGGACAAAGCCGGGACAGCACAGATACGCAGTATTTT
cdr3_aa: CAGQSRDSTDTQYF

v_call: TRBV7-3
j_call: TRBJ2-7
d_call: TRBD2
clone_size: -
cdr3_length: 16
cdr3_nt: TGTGCCAGCAGCTTAAGTACTAGCGGGGTTGGCTACGAGCAGTACTTC
cdr3_aa: CASSLSTSGVGYEQYF

v_call: TRBV5-1
j_call: TRBJ2-2
d_call: -
clone_size: -
cdr3_length: 14
cdr3_nt: TGCGCCAGCAGCTCTATTTCGAACACCGGGGAGCTGTTTTTT
cdr3_aa: CASSSISNTGELFF

v_call: TRBV11-1
j_call: TRBJ1-6
d_call: -
clone_size: -
cdr3_length: 15
cdr3_nt: TGTGCCAGCACCCAACGAGGGGGTTCAAATTCACCCCTCCACTTT
cdr3_aa: CASTQRGGSNSPLHF

v_call: TRBV7-6
j_call: TRBJ2-1
d_call: TRBD1
clone_size: -
cdr3_length: 16
cdr3_nt: TGTGCCAGCAGCTTGGTCACCGGGACAGGGGGAAATGAGCAGTTCTTC
cdr3_aa: CASSLVTGTGGNEQFF

v_call: TRBV6-1
j_call: TRBJ1-5
d_call: -
clone_size: -
cdr3_length: 13
cdr3_nt: TGTGCCAGCAGTGAAGTTGAGCAGCTACCCCAGCATTTT
cdr3_aa: CASSEVEQLPQHF

v_call: TRBV18
j_call: TRBJ2-7
d_call: TRBD2
clone_size: -
cdr3_length: 15
cdr3_nt: TGTGCCAGCTCACCCCCTGGAAGGGAGGGCTACGAGCAGTACTTC
cdr3_aa: CASSPPGREGYEQYF

v_call: TRBV11-2
j_call: TRBJ1-4
d_call: -
clone_size: -
cdr3_length: 14
cdr3_nt: TGTGCCAGCAGCTTATATGGAACTAATGAAAAACTGTTTTTT
cdr3_aa: CASSLYGTNEKLFF

v_call: TRBV10-3
j_call: TRBJ2-1
d_call: -
clone_size: few
cdr3_length: 12
cdr3_nt: TGTGCCATCAGTGACCCCGTGAATGAGCAGTTCTTC
cdr3_aa: CAISDPVNEQFF

v_call: TRBV30
j_call: TRBJ2-5
d_call: -
clone_size: -
cdr3_length: 15
cdr3_nt: TGTGCCTGGAGTGTACAGAGGTTGGGGCAAGAGACCCAGTACTTC
cdr3_aa: CAWSVQRLGQETQYF

v_call: TRBV4-3
j_call: TRBJ2-1
d_call: -
clone_size: -
cdr3_length: 15
cdr3_nt: TGCGCCAGCAGCGGCGGGACACTAACTTACAATGAGCAGTTCTTC
cdr3_aa: CASSGGTLTYNEQFF

v_call: TRBV7-6
j_call: TRBJ2-3
d_call: TRBD1
clone_size: -
cdr3_length: 16
cdr3_nt: TGTGCCAGCAGCTTAGCCAGGGGGAGAGGGAGAGATACGCAGTATTTT
cdr3_aa: CASSLARGRGRDTQYF

v_call: TRBV29-1
j_call: TRBJ2-1
d_call: -
clone_size: -
cdr3_length: 13
cdr3_nt: TGCAGCGTTGATAACAGGGTAGGACTGGAGCAGTTCTTC
cdr3_aa: CSVDNRVGLEQFF

v_call: TRBV5-4
j_call: TRBJ2-4
d_call: TRBD1
clone_size: -
cdr3_length: 14
cdr3_nt: TGTGCCAGCAGCTTGGGGGGACAGAAAAACATTCAGTACTTC
cdr3_aa: CASSLGGQKNIQYF

v_call: TRBV5-1
j_call: TRBJ2-1
d_call: TRBD1
clone_size: -
cdr3_length: 17
cdr3_nt: TGCGCCAGCAGCTCCGCTTACAGGGGAGTGTTGTACAATGAGCAGTTCTTC
cdr3_aa: CASSSAYRGVLYNEQFF

v_call: TRBV5-6
j_call: TRBJ2-7
d_call: -
clone_size: -
cdr3_length: 12
cdr3_nt: TGTGCCAGCAGCTCGTCAGACATCCAGCAGTACTTC
cdr3_aa: CASSSSDIQQYF

v_call: TRBV6-1
j_call: TRBJ1-1
d_call: -
clone_size: few
cdr3_length: 14
cdr3_nt: TGTGCCAGCAGTGAAAAGGGGGAGGTTCCGAGGGCTTTCTTT
cdr3_aa: CASSEKGEVPRAFF

v_call: TRBV6-6
j_call: TRBJ2-2
d_call: -
clone_size: -
cdr3_length: 14
cdr3_nt: TGTGCCAGCAGTCCCCGTCAGGTGACCGGGGAGCTGTTTTTT
cdr3_aa: CASSPRQVTGELFF

v_call: TRBV11-2
j_call: TRBJ2-2
d_call: -
clone_size: once
cdr3_length: 15
cdr3_nt: TGTGCCAGCAGCCTGGACATATCGAACACCGGGGAGCTGTTTTTT
cdr3_aa: CASSLDISNTGELFF

v_call: TRBV7-6
j_call: TRBJ1-5
d_call: TRBD1
clone_size: -
cdr3_length: 16
cdr3_nt: TGTGCCAGCAGCTCTGGGACAGGGAGAAGCAATCAGCCCCAGCATTTT
cdr3_aa: CASSSGTGRSNQPQHF

v_call: TRBV19
j_call: TRBJ2-3
d_call: -
clone_size: -
cdr3_length: 16
cdr3_nt: TGTGCCAGTAGTATAATTGCAGGAAGTCCTATAGATACGCAGTATTTT
cdr3_aa: CASSIIAGSPIDTQYF

v_call: TRBV7-3
j_call: TRBJ2-3
d_call: TRBD2
clone_size: -
cdr3_length: 15
cdr3_nt: TGTGCCAGCAGCTTACTCGGCGGGGGGCCGGATACGCAGTATTTT
cdr3_aa: CASSLLGGGPDTQYF

v_call: TRBV11-2
j_call: TRBJ2-5
d_call: -
clone_size: -
cdr3_length: 14
cdr3_nt: TGTGCCAGCAGCTTATCGGGCCCCCGGGAGACCCAGTACTTC
cdr3_aa: CASSLSGPRETQYF

v_call: TRBV5-1
j_call: TRBJ1-2
d_call: -
clone_size: -
cdr3_length: 14
cdr3_nt: TGCGCCAGCAGCCCCGCCCCGGGGAACTATGGCTACACCTTC
cdr3_aa: CASSPAPGNYGYTF

v_call: TRBV21-1
j_call: TRBJ2-7
d_call: -
clone_size: -
cdr3_length: 17
cdr3_nt: TGTGCCAGCAGCCCGGGGGAGGAGCCCTTCCTTCACTACGAGCAGTACTTC
cdr3_aa: CASSPGEEPFLHYEQYF

v_call: TRBV2
j_call: TRBJ2-7
d_call: -
clone_size: -
cdr3_length: 12
cdr3_nt: TGTGCCAGCAGTTCAGACTACTACGAGCAGTACTTC
cdr3_aa: CASSSDYYEQYF

v_call: TRBV21-1
j_call: TRBJ2-3
d_call: -
clone_size: -
cdr3_length: 21
cdr3_nt: TGTGCCAGCAGCAAAGGAGATACAGGGTGGTGGAGCTTAGGGCACACAGATACGCAGTATTTT
cdr3_aa: CASSKGDTGWWSLGHTDTQYF

v_call: TRBV19
j_call: TRBJ2-5
d_call: -
clone_size: -
cdr3_length: 16
cdr3_nt: TGTGCCAGTAGTCCAGTGGGGGGCCAGCCTGGGGAGACCCAGTACTTC
cdr3_aa: CASSPVGGQPGETQYF

v_call: TRBV7-3
j_call: TRBJ1-1
d_call: -
clone_size: -
cdr3_length: 16
cdr3_nt: TGTGCCAGCAGCCCCAGCGGTAGTTCTGGCCTAACTGAAGCTTTCTTT
cdr3_aa: CASSPSGSSGLTEAFF

v_call: TRBV7-9
j_call: TRBJ2-3
d_call: -
clone_size: -
cdr3_length: 13
cdr3_nt: TGTGCCACCTCCGACGGGCGGGCAGATACGCAGTATTTT
cdr3_aa: CATSDGRADTQYF

v_call: TRBV19
j_call: TRBJ2-3
d_call: -
clone_size: -
cdr3_length: 14
cdr3_nt: TGTGCCAGTAGTACCCTGGGCCCCGAGGATACGCAGTATTTT
cdr3_aa: CASSTLGPEDTQYF

v_call: TRBV10-1
j_call: TRBJ1-5
d_call: TRBD1
clone_size: few
cdr3_length: 15
cdr3_nt: TGCGCCAGCAGGGAGGGGGAGACAGGGGGTCAGCCCCAGCATTTT
cdr3_aa: CASREGETGGQPQHF

v_call: TRBV5-1
j_call: TRBJ1-1
d_call: -
clone_size: -
cdr3_length: 14
cdr3_nt: TGCGCCAGCAGCCCAGTAAGAGGGGACACTGAAGCTTTCTTT
cdr3_aa: CASSPVRGDTEAFF